This T cell receptor (beta chain) derives from a study of T-cell reconstitution after alpha-beta-depleted transplantation in children. Germline V CDR1 and CDR2: SGHTA, FQGNSA. CDR3 length equals 14 residues. The V gene lost 6 bases and the J gene lost 6 bases, with 15 bases spanning the gap. Unique molecular identifiers tagged the TCRbeta library. MiXCR, run by TCRdb on the PCR reads, gives a single entry per CDR3 protein. The table has about 72,000 distinct CDR3 sequences, 6% to 8.5% seen once. Sequencing used PBMCs from the stem cell graft donor, obtained from the stem cell graft. This sequence was found in a human donor who donated a stem cell graft to a child with acute lymphoblastic leukemia. V gene TRBV7-2 combines with J gene TRBJ2-1; no reliable D call. The DNA of the CDR3 is TGTGCCAGCAGGCGATCAGCTACCGCCAATGAGCAGTTCTTC. Protein sequence: CASRRSATANEQFF. Looking up the rest from reference TRBV7-2 and TRBJ2-1 gives the full variable domain: GAGVSQSPSNKVTEKGKDVELRCDPISGHTALYWYRQSLGQGLEFLIYFQGNSAPDKSGLPSDRFSAERTGGSVSTLTIQRTQQEDSAVYLCASRRSATANEQFFGPGTRLTVL.